What follows are 5 T cell receptor beta chains derived from one specimen sequenced in a study of T-cell memory formation after mild COVID-19. TCRdb itself ran the 5' RACE reads through MiXCR, one entry per CDR3 protein. This table has around 340,000 distinct CDR3 sequences, 10% to 15% appearing once. The sequencing input was PBMCs or a T cell subset sorted from them (not recorded which). These receptors all stem from a man aged 18 to 30 who had mild COVID-19 (a few samples of this study predate the infection). Cell type and time point are not known.

This clonotype was observed a handful of times. This chain uses TRBV18 with TRBJ2-5; D unclear. Germline V CDR1 and CDR2: KGHSH, LQKENI. Trimming removed 6 bases at V and 2 bases at J, with 10 bases between. The CDR3 totals 13 residues. The CDR3 here is CASSQTLQETQYF. The DNA for the CDR3 is TGTGCCAGCTCGCAAACGCTACAAGAGACCCAGTACTTC.

This clonotype appeared a few times. This chain connects TRBV4-3 to TRBJ1-6; tentatively, D is TRBD1 (5 bases). The germline V gene encodes CDR1 LGHNA and CDR2 YSLEER. Trimming cost V 0 bases and J 10 bases, with 13 bases left between them. The CDR3 runs 15 residues. CDR3 DNA: TGCGCCAGCAGCCAAGATAAGGGGCTAGGGTCACCCCTCCACTTT. Its protein product is CASSQDKGLGSPLHF.

This chain joins TRBV5-1 and TRBJ1-4; TRBD1 matches 8 bases. Germline lookup yields CDR1 SGHRS and CDR2 YFSETQ. V lost 1 base to trimming and J lost 8 bases; unmatched junction nucleotides: 7. The CDR3 runs to 15 residues. CDR3: CASSLIGQGGEKLFF. The CDR3, as DNA: TGCGCCAGCAGCTTGATCGGACAGGGAGGCGAAAAACTGTTTTTT.

This clonotype has just a few counts. The rearrangement links TRBV5-6 to TRBJ2-5, with D perhaps TRBD1 (6 bases). Per germline, CDR1 SGHDT and CDR2 YYEEEE. V gave up 3 bases and J gave up 5 bases, with 17 bases separating them. There are 15 residues in the CDR3. Here the CDR3 DNA reads TGTGCCAGCAGCTCCACTGGCAGGGGACATGAGACCCAGTACTTC. Residues: CASSSTGRGHETQYF.

The V gene is TRBV20-1, the J gene TRBJ1-6; TRBD1 is a possible D gene (5 bases). V shed 0 bases and J shed 5 bases, with 14 bases lying between them. The length of the CDR3 is 16 residues. The germline gives CDR1 DFQATT, CDR2 SNEGSKA (reference sequence). CDR3 loop: CSARDPRQGDNSPLHF. DNA for the CDR3: TGCAGTGCTAGAGACCCCCGGCAGGGAGATAATTCACCCCTCCACTTT.